The present entry profiles one T cell receptor (beta chain) with its context. This clonotype was counted between two and nine times. Which antigen it targets is not known. No much larger clonotype is one base removed from it; base qualities were not supplied. V and J are truncated by 3 bases and 8 bases respectively, leaving an intervening sequence of 12 bases. Reading the germline V gene gives CDR1 KGHDR and CDR2 SFDVKD. From the cysteine through the phenylalanine, the CDR3 covers 13 amino acids. The sequence is cut down to CDR3 DNA, 39 bases in frame from base 1. These data come from a study of blood T cells in healthy people across ages (dated by TCRdb to 2013 to 2016). With regard to the full study: In model experiments, template switching captured roughly one uniquely barcoded TCR beta cDNA molecule for every two T cells. Donors were grouped into four age groups: young (average roughly 16 years), middle-aged (about 40), aged (around 60) and long-lived (around 82). The study analyzed two additional independent replicas of 1 million unique cDNA reads from the same blood draw for two donors, one aged 18 to 29 and one aged 80 or older. To track age-related changes in TCR beta repertoire diversity, the study relied on deep sequencing normalized with unique cDNA molecular identifiers. Study-wide findings and limitations: Compared with the aged group, the long-lived group had more naive CD4+ T cells, fewer expanded clones and increased TCR diversity, a pattern suggesting age selection. Total diversity estimates from one million sequenced T cells were considered lower bounds and underestimates. A strong correlation was found between observed TCR beta diversity and the percentage of naive T cells measured by flow cytometry. Donor CMV infection status was unknown, potentially confounding age-related changes in expanded clonotypes. Since profiling was done on bulk unsorted PBMCs, naive and antigen-experienced compartments could not be conclusively compared. As age increased, observed TCR beta diversity per million T cells dropped in a roughly linear way, and a significant reduction was already evident by age 40.

Library preparation used 5' RACE. For sequencing, an Illumina HiSeq 2500 was employed. The second PCR ran for roughly 7 to 11 cycles and used a J-beta primer mix along with a sample-barcoded 5' primer. A template-switch 5' adaptor carrying 12 random nucleotides introduced a unique molecular identifier onto each TCR beta cDNA molecule. Each sample yielded at least 2.5 million CDR3-containing paired-end reads. First-strand cDNA synthesis was performed from all RNA using the Mint cDNA synthesis kit, with priming by a TRBC-specific oligonucleotide. All cDNA was treated with uracil-DNA glycosylase and then went through a first 18-cycle PCR with the universal primers M1SS and BC2_uni_R. The authors' analysis ran thus. Each sample was normalized by randomly selecting 1 million high-quality reads, each carrying a distinct molecular identifier. Instead of being binned into consensus sequences, reads that shared molecular identifiers were thrown out. CDR3 identification, clonotype clustering and error correction used MiTCR with a Q25 quality threshold and the strictest error-elimination algorithm. A nonparametric unseen species model with Euler transformation was used to estimate lower-bound total TCR beta diversity. The public reads were reanalyzed by TCRdb: fastp trimming at Q25, MiXCR alignment, in-frame beta chains only. Under each unique CDR3 protein, matching rows form one entry showing the most common genes and DNA. These V and J calls derive from TCRdb rather than the authors' analysis. This sample holds more than 600,000 distinct CDR3 sequences; just under 25% were observed only once. The top ten clonotypes cover more than 8.5% of the sample.

Systemically healthy Caucasian individuals from Russia, some 36 in total and aged about 6 to 100 years, were included as donors. Around 9.9 milliliters of peripheral blood were collected from each donor into EDTA-treated Vacutainer tubes. Ficoll-Paque density-gradient centrifugation was used to isolate PBMCs, with at least 6.5 million obtained per sample. Total RNA, at least 5.5 micrograms per sample, was extracted from PBMCs with Trizol reagent. For every donor, flow cytometry on a PBMC aliquot measured the percentage of naive CD45RAhigh/CD27high T cells. This sample was shared with a second study, whose subject was T cells of mothers and their children. As the second paper documents: Nine systemically healthy Caucasian individuals, comprising three mothers and their six children, were included as donors. cDNA synthesis used all of the extracted RNA, with roughly 1.5 ug of RNA in each 15 ul reaction. In the second PCR, the M1S primer added sample barcodes and 2-4 random nucleotides. Over 9 million TCR beta CDR3 reads came from each mother, compared with about 3 million reads from each child. In both related and unrelated pairs, thymic selection shapes the output of TCR recombination in a similar way, with inherited differences having only a minor effect. Normalized repertoire overlap was always found to be slightly, but never significantly, higher in related mother-child pairs than in unrelated mother-child pairs. No persistent microchimeric T cell clones were found, with a detection sensitivity of approximately 110 clones per million clonotypes. The study used deep NGS to compare TCR beta repertoires of mothers and children, seeking features distinguishing related mother-child pairs from unrelated individuals. Mothers averaged roughly 40 +/- 4 years of age and children averaged around 10 +/- 4 years. Libraries were sequenced on Illumina HiSeq 2000 with 100+100 nt paired-end reads after adapter ligation with NEBNext reagents. To avoid cross-contamination, the mother libraries and the child libraries were prepared a month apart and sequenced in separate runs. Each donor had between 500,000 and 2,000,000 distinct TCR beta clonotypes identified. Naive TCR beta clonotypes were estimated from low-frequency clonotypes matched to each donor's FACS-determined naive share, without sorting.

The material sequenced was blood. This TCR came from a boy aged 5-17 years in good health. The rearranged segments are TRBV24-1 and TRBJ1-2, with TRBD1 as a weak D call on 5 bases. The DNA sequence is given as TGTGCCACCAGTGATCCACAGGAGCGCGGCTACACCTTC. The encoded protein is CATSDPQERGYTF.